This T cell receptor (beta chain) was found in a study of blood T cells in healthy people across ages. There are many counts of this clonotype. This CDR3 spans 14 amino acids. Germline lookup yields CDR1 MNHEY and CDR2 SVGEGT. Trimming removed 2 bases at V and 4 bases at J, with 9 bases between. A second about 7 to 11 cycle PCR used barcoded and J-beta primers. Through a template-switch adaptor with 12 random nucleotides, each cDNA molecule received a tag. TCRdb redid the calling of the 5' RACE reads with MiXCR, one entry per CDR3 protein. The sample gives some 890,000 distinct CDR3 sequences, 25% to 30% of which show up once; more than 8.5% is in the top ten. The same data also went into a second study, on T cells of mothers and their children. That paper states: Mother-child pairs who were related displayed a slightly higher overlap than unrelated pairs, a difference that was non-significant.

The sample was blood. The origin of this receptor is a woman between 40 and 55 years old in good health. V and J are TRBV6-2 or TRBV6-3 and TRBJ1-5, with D tentatively TRBD1 (5 bases). DNA for the CDR3: TGTGCCAGCAGTTACCCGGACACAAATCAGCCCCAGCATTTT. Its translation is CASSYPDTNQPQHF.